This T cell receptor (beta chain) emerged from a study of monozygotic twins with inflammatory bowel disease. Study-wide points: The data did not back a single strong IBD-associated clonotype or signal.

The UMIs carried a 6-nucleotide sample barcode, and they were added by template switching. TCRdb reprocessed the 5' RACE reads, with one entry per CDR3 protein and no DNA. The ten top clones account for 2% to 3%, within a sample of 150,000 to 200,000 distinct CDR3 sequences. Points on this clonotype: The antigen is undetermined.

This CDR3 is built from 16 residues. The V gene's germline CDR1 is SGHRS and CDR2 YFSETQ. Whole-blood RNA isolation (total RNA) proceeded without T cell sorting. Sequencing was carried out using blood. V usage is TRBV5-1 and J usage is TRBJ2-7; the D call from TCRdb, TRBD1, cannot be confirmed without DNA. The source of this sequence is a human donor with ulcerative colitis or Crohn's disease, or a healthy co-twin of an affected twin (not recorded which). The CDR3 spells CASSVGTPGWDYEQYF.